This T cell receptor (beta chain) emerged from a study of CDR3 diversity in severe acne. Looked up from germline, CDR1 is SEHNR and CDR2 is FQNEAQ (reference sequence). V shed 5 bases and J shed 5 bases, with 15 bases lying between them. This CDR3 spans 15 amino acids. Comments on this clonotype: This sequence may be a read error, since a much larger clone differs from it by one base. Lacking the conserved final phenylalanine or tryptophan, this CDR3 likely reflects a read error.

TCRdb redid the calling of the PCR reads with MiXCR, one entry per CDR3 protein. The sample lists over 85,000 distinct CDR3 sequences, under 60% occurring once. The clonotype was recovered from a male donor with acne. The rearrangement uses TRBV7-9 and TRBJ1-4, with D perhaps TRBD1 (6 bases). Specimen: blood. The CDR3 region is CASSGRDMLNEKLFL. In nucleotides, the CDR3 is TGTGCCAGCAGCGGGAGGGACATGTTGAATGAAAAACTGTTTTTA.